Detailed here is one T cell receptor (beta chain). This record belongs to a study of blood T cell repertoires in COVID-19. Sequenced by immunoSEQ multiplex PCR; TCRdb stores in-frame clones only, minus some. The sample yields about 160,000 clones, 82% seen once. Germline V gene lookup returns CDR1 SQVTM and CDR2 ANQGSEA. Trimming removed 5 bases at V and 6 bases at J, with 17 bases between. This CDR3 has 13 residues. The chain has TRBV29-1 and TRBJ2-7, with D maybe TRBD2 (6 bases). This TCR came from a woman in her 40s with COVID-19, enrolled during active disease. Material: peripheral blood. DNA of the CDR3: TGCAGCGTTTGGAGGGAGGACGTCTCCGAGCAGTACTTC. Translating it yields CSVWREDVSEQYF.